The 19 T cell receptor beta chains presented below share a single source sample, sequenced in a study of cytomegalovirus exposure and HLA in healthy donors. Researchers ran the PCR with 60 Vbeta and 13 Jbeta primers. The method was immunoSEQ multiplex PCR; TCRdb's version includes in-frame clones alone and lacks a portion of them. The table lists around 180,000 clones, roughly 83% of them singletons. The specimen was PBMCs. These receptors were obtained from a woman between 45 and 60 years old in good health and CMV-seronegative.

The gene calls are TRBV28 and TRBJ1-2; D is ambiguous. Trimming pared 10 bases from V and 2 bases from J, leaving 11 bases between. Germline V gene data show CDR1 as MDHEN and CDR2 as SYDVKM. CDR3 length equals 12 residues. CDR3 bases: TGTGCCACCCACCAGTCGAACTATGGCTACACCTTC. Translated: CATHQSNYGYTF.

CDR3 protein: CASSRQSDTDTQYF. The CDR3 bases are TGTGCCAGCAGTCGACAGTCGGACACAGATACGCAGTATTTT. The rearrangement links TRBV6-4 to TRBJ2-3; perhaps TRBD1 as D (5 bases). Trimming removed 5 bases at V and 2 bases at J, with 11 bases between. This CDR3 is built from 14 residues. From germline, CDR1 is MRHNA and CDR2 SNTAGT.

J is TRBJ1-2 and V is TRBV5-1, with 7 bases that match TRBD1. The CDR3 totals 14 residues. V trimming: 5 bases; J trimming: 2 bases; junction bases outside the gene matches: 6. In germline, CDR1 is SGHRS, CDR2 YFSETQ. CDR3 sequence (DNA): TGCGCCAGCAGTACGACAGGGACCAACTATGGCTACACCTTC. This encodes CASSTTGTNYGYTF. The entire variable domain, with the rest obtained from reference TRBV5-1 and TRBJ1-2, is as follows: KAGVTQTPRYLIKTRGQQVTLSCSPISGHRSVSWYQQTPGQGLQFLFEYFSETQRNKGNFPGRFSGRQFSNSRSEMNVSTLELGDSALYLCASSTTGTNYGYTFGSGTRLTVV.

The sample holds one count of this clone. The J gene is TRBJ2-6, the V gene TRBV28; 8 bases align to TRBD1. The germline CDR1 and CDR2 sequences are MDHEN and SYDVKM. The junction had 7 bases not matched to a gene; V was cut back by 2 bases and J by 4 bases. The CDR3 consists of 17 residues. The chain's CDR3 is CASSLGAGGSGANVLTF. The CDR3, as DNA: TGTGCCAGCAGTTTAGGGGCAGGGGGCAGCGGGGCCAACGTCCTGACTTTC.

This clone was recorded a few times. CDR3 nucleotides: TGTGCCAGCATAGACTTGAGGTTCCCGAGCGAGTTCTTC. This encodes CASIDLRFPSEFF. The chain recombines TRBV6-1 with TRBJ2-1; D is unclear. The germline V and J ends were trimmed by 7 bases and 14 bases, with 21 bases remaining between them. The CDR3 totals 13 residues. Germline V gives CDR1 MNHNS, CDR2 SASEGT.

The J gene is TRBJ2-5, the V gene TRBV30; D is unresolved. The CDR3 spans 14 residues. Per the germline V gene, CDR1 is GTSNPN and CDR2 is SVGIG (reference sequence). The germline V and J ends were trimmed by 0 bases and 2 bases, with 10 bases remaining between them. The CDR3 region has the DNA TGTGCCTGGAGTGTGCCTCCGAGACAAGAGACCCAGTACTTC. Its translation is CAWSVPPRQETQYF.

The chain has TRBV7-9 and TRBJ1-6, with 8 bases lining up with TRBD1. V gave up 5 bases and J gave up 7 bases; unmatched junction bases: 4. Germline-derived CDR1 and CDR2 are SEHNR and FQNEAQ (reference sequence). This CDR3 is 14 amino acids long. CDR3 nucleotide sequence: TGTGCCAGCAGCCGGGGACAGGAGAATTCACCCCTCCACTTT. It specifies CASSRGQENSPLHF.

This clone was counted between two and nine times. The chain combines TRBV5-1 with TRBJ2-5; 7 bases map to TRBD2. The V segment lost 1 base and the J segment 4 bases; nucleotides outside the gene matches: 4. Germline V gives CDR1 SGHRS, CDR2 YFSETQ. This CDR3 contains 14 residues. CDR3 DNA sequence: TGCGCCAGCAGCTTGTGGGACTATAGAGAGACCCAGTACTTC. It translates to CASSLWDYRETQYF. The full variable domain, rest sourced from reference TRBV5-1 and TRBJ2-5, is KAGVTQTPRYLIKTRGQQVTLSCSPISGHRSVSWYQQTPGQGLQFLFEYFSETQRNKGNFPGRFSGRQFSNSRSEMNVSTLELGDSALYLCASSLWDYRETQYFGPGTRLLVL.

The chain combines TRBV5-5 with TRBJ2-5; D is possibly TRBD2 (5 bases). The CDR3 covers 15 residues. Germline V gene lookup returns CDR1 SGHKS and CDR2 YYEKEE (reference sequence). Trimming removed 1 base at V and 4 bases at J, with 14 bases between. The CDR3 spells CASSLSQGLGETQYF. In DNA form, the CDR3 reads TGTGCCAGCAGCTTGAGTCAAGGACTTGGAGAGACCCAGTACTTC.

The CDR3 loop reads CASSLSSGRIEQYF. The CDR3 DNA reads TGTGCCAGCAGTTTGTCTAGCGGGAGGATCGAGCAGTACTTC. J is TRBJ2-7 and V is TRBV27; 11 bases map to TRBD2. Germline V gene sequence: CDR1 MNHEY, CDR2 SMNVEV (reference sequence). J gave up 6 bases and V 3 bases, and 4 bases lay outside the gene matches. There are 14 residues in the CDR3.

This rearrangement joins TRBV27 to TRBJ2-1; TRBD1 matches 9 bases. After removal of 3 bases from V and 0 bases from J, the junction contained 12 bases not matched to a gene. The germline gives CDR1 MNHEY, CDR2 SMNVEV (reference sequence). This CDR3 spans 19 amino acids. CDR3 DNA sequence: TGTGCCAGCAGTTTGACAGGGGGGCAGCGGGGAAGCTCCTACAATGAGCAGTTCTTC. Protein: CASSLTGGQRGSSYNEQFF.

This clone showed up just a few times. The chain couples TRBV28 to TRBJ1-1, with D possibly matching TRBD1 (5 bases). CDR3 length: 13 residues. V was clipped by 4 bases and J by 6 bases, with 12 bases between them. Germline CDR1 and CDR2: MDHEN and SYDVKM. CDR3 residues: CASSSRGGAEAFF. CDR3 bases: TGTGCCAGCAGTTCCCGGGGGGGGGCTGAAGCTTTCTTT. Together with reference TRBV28 and TRBJ1-1, the CDR3 gives the full variable domain: DVKVTQSSRYLVKRTGEKVFLECVQDMDHENMFWYRQDPGLGLRLIYFSYDVKMKEKGDIPEGYSVSREKKERFSLILESASTNQTSMYLCASSSRGGAEAFFGQGTRLTVV.

In this sample, this clone turned up once. The chain combines TRBV7-2 with TRBJ2-3; D is uncertain. The V gene lost 4 bases and the J gene lost 0 bases, with 5 bases spanning the gap. This CDR3 spans 13 amino acids. The germline V gene has CDR1 SGHTA and CDR2 FQGNSA. Here the CDR3 reads CASSSTSTDTQYF. CDR3 bases: TGTGCCAGCAGCTCTACTAGCACAGATACGCAGTATTTT.

V and J are TRBV7-2 and TRBJ1-4; TRBD1 aligns across 9 bases. This CDR3 region has 13 residues. V shed 1 base, J shed 17 bases, and the junction held 8 bases outside the gene matches. Germline V lookup: CDR1 SGHTA, CDR2 FQGNSA. Written as DNA, the CDR3 is TGTGCCAGCAGCTTAGTAATTGGGGGACAGGGTTTTTTT. It encodes CASSLVIGGQGFF.

The V and J genes are TRBV11-2 and TRBJ2-5, with 8 nucleotides matching TRBD1. CDR1 SGHAT and CDR2 FQNNGV come from the germline V gene. The trim removed 4 bases at V and 5 bases at J, leaving 9 bases unmatched. CDR3 length: 15 residues. The CDR3 spells CASSSGQVLRETQYF. CDR3 DNA: TGTGCCAGCAGCTCGGGACAGGTCCTTCGGGAGACCCAGTACTTC.

This chain uses TRBV6-1 with TRBJ1-2, with D hard to call. Germline loops: CDR1 MNHNS, CDR2 SASEGT. The CDR3 is made up of 14 amino acids. V was cut by 5 bases and J by 0 bases, with 10 bases left in between. The CDR3 loop is CASSPAQTNYGYTF. In DNA, the CDR3 is TGTGCCAGCAGTCCGGCACAGACTAACTATGGCTACACCTTC.

The chain joins TRBV7-9 to TRBJ2-1; D gene uncertain. The germline V and J ends were trimmed by 1 base and 0 bases, with 7 bases remaining between them. Germline CDR1 SEHNR, CDR2 FQNEAQ (reference sequence). The CDR3 loop spans 15 amino acids. The CDR3: CASSLEPGSYNEQFF. CDR3 bases: TGTGCCAGCAGCTTAGAACCGGGCTCCTACAATGAGCAGTTCTTC.

The chain uses TRBV18 and TRBJ1-5; D is possibly TRBD1 (6 bases). Germline CDR1 reads KGHSH; CDR2 reads LQKENI. There are 16 residues in the CDR3. Trimming stripped 5 bases from V and 6 bases from J, with 20 bases between. Here the CDR3 reads CASSIYSGGGGQPQHF. The CDR3 bases are TGTGCCAGCTCAATCTATTCGGGGGGCGGTGGTCAGCCCCAGCATTTT.

The rearrangement uses TRBV28 and TRBJ1-2, with a weak D call TRBD1 (5 bases). CDR1 MDHEN and CDR2 SYDVKM come from the germline V gene. The CDR3 sequence is 14 residues long. Trimming removed 2 bases from V and 8 bases from J, with 15 bases in between. The CDR3 protein is CASSLGIGRGGYTF. For the CDR3, the DNA is TGTGCCAGCAGTTTAGGAATAGGGAGGGGCGGCTACACCTTC.